This TCR beta chain was recovered during a study of shared clonotypes between healthy human individuals. Study overall: CD4 naive and CD4 memory each took three plates per donor, while CD8 naive took two and CD8 memory one.

Only in-frame clones appear in the TCRdb table, and some are missing; sequencing was by immunoSEQ multiplex PCR. Of around 550,000 clones in the sample, approximately 95% were seen once. CD45RO negativity and positive selection for CCR7 defined naive CD8 cells, a population that excluded terminally differentiated effector memory CD45RA+ cells. The germline CDR1 and CDR2 sequences are MNHEY and SMNVEV (reference sequence). The CDR3 runs 15 residues. Losses at the gene ends were 3 bases for V and 0 bases for J; bases not matched to a gene: 4. Whole-study results and caveats: Sorted-subset samples were not fully sequenced, rarefaction indicated.

About this clone: Its antigen is not known.

This sequence joins TRBV27 and TRBJ1-1, with TRBD1 identical over 7 bases. The sequenced sample was naive CD8+ T cells sorted from blood. The source is a woman aged 30 to 39 in good health. CDR3 bases: TGTGCCAGCAGTTTGTACAGGGGACTGAACACTGAAGCTTTCTTT. It is translated as CASSLYRGLNTEAFF.